This T cell receptor (beta chain) was sequenced during a study of blood T cell repertoires in COVID-19. Per the germline V gene, CDR1 is MNHNY and CDR2 is SVGAGI (reference sequence). The CDR3 sequence is 21 residues long. Trimming took 6 bases from V and 1 from J; bases not matched to a gene: 26. Generated by immunoSEQ multiplex PCR, the TCRdb table keeps only in-frame clones and is missing some. The sample lists around 100,000 clones, 80% to 85% occurring once. The source is a man between 60 and 75 years old with acute or convalescent COVID-19. Sequenced material: peripheral blood. The chain couples TRBV6-6 to TRBJ1-1; 7 nucleotides match TRBD1. The CDR3, as DNA: TGTGCCAGCAGCCGAACCGGGAGACTCGACAGGGCCCGACTCCGGAACACTGAAGCTTTCTTT. The encoded protein is CASSRTGRLDRARLRNTEAFF.